This T cell receptor beta chain is drawn from a study of cytomegalovirus exposure and HLA in healthy donors. The primer mix had 60 Vbeta and 13 Jbeta primers. Assay used: immunoSEQ multiplex PCR; TCRdb lists only in-frame clones, some missing. The sample records approximately 100,000 clones, around three fifths being singletons. Unmatched junction bases numbered 10, after V lost 4 bases and J lost 3 bases. The CDR3 length is 15 residues. From germline, CDR1 is SGHKS and CDR2 YYEKEE (reference sequence). V gene TRBV5-5 combines with J gene TRBJ2-7, with 7 bases aligning to TRBD1. The sequence derives from a man aged 25 to 45 in good health and CMV-seronegative. The sequencing input was PBMCs. The CDR3 bases are TGTGCCAGCAGCACTGCTACAGGGGAAATCTACGAGCAGTACTTC. Residues: CASSTATGEIYEQYF.